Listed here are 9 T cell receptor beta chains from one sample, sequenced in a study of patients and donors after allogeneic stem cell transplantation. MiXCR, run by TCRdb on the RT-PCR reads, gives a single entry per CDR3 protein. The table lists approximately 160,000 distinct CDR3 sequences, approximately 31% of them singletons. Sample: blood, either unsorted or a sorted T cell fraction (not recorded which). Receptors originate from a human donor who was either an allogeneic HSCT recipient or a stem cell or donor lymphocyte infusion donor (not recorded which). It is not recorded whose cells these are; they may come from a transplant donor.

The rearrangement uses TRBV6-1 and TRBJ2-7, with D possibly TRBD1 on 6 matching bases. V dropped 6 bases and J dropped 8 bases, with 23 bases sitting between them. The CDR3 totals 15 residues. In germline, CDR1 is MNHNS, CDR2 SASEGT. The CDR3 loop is CASSPGGGAPSKQYF. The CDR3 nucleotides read TGTGCCAGCAGCCCTGGGGGCGGAGCCCCCTCCAAGCAGTACTTC.

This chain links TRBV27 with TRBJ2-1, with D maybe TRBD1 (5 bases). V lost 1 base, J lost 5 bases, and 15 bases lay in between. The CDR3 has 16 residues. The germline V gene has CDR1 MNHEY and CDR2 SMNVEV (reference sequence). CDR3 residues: CASSLLGRVVHNEQFF. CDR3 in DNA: TGTGCCAGCAGTTTATTGGGCAGGGTAGTCCACAATGAGCAGTTCTTC.

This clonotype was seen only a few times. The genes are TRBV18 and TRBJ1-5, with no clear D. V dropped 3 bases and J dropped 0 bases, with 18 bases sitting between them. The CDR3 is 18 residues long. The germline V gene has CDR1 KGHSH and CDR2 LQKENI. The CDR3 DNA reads TGTGCCAGCTCACCGGGCCGGATGGGCATTTATAGCAATCAGCCCCAGCATTTT. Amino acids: CASSPGRMGIYSNQPQHF.

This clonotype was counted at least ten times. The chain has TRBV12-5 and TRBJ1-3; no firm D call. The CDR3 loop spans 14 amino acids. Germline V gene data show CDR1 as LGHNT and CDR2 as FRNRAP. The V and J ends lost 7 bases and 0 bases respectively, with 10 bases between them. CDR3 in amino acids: CASEETISGNTIYF. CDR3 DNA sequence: TGTGCTAGTGAGGAGACAATCTCTGGAAACACCATATATTTT.

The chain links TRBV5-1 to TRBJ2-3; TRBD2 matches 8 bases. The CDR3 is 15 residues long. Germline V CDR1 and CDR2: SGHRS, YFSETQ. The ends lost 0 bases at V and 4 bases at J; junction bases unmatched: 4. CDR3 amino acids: CASSLEREWADTQYF. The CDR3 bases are TGCGCCAGCAGCTTGGAGCGGGAGTGGGCAGATACGCAGTATTTT.

The CDR3 spells CATSRTAFANTGELFF. The CDR3 DNA reads as TGTGCCACCAGCAGAACAGCATTCGCGAACACCGGGGAGCTGTTTTTT. The V gene is TRBV15, the J gene TRBJ2-2, with D uncertain. V lost 2 bases and J 0 bases, leaving 10 bases between the germline ends. Germline V gene data show CDR1 as LNHNV and CDR2 as YYDKDF (reference sequence). The length of the CDR3 is 16 residues. Filled out from reference TRBV15 and TRBJ2-2, the complete variable domain reads DAMVIQNPRYQVTQFGKPVTLSCSQTLNHNVMYWYQQKSSQAPKLLFHYYDKDFNNEADTPDNFQSRRPNTSFCFLDIRSPGLGDTAMYLCATSRTAFANTGELFFGEGSRLTVL.

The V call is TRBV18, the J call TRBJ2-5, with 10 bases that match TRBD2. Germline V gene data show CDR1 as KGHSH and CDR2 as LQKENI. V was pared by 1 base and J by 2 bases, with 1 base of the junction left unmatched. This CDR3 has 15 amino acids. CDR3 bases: TGTGCCAGCTCACCACGACTAGCGGGTCAAGAGACCCAGTACTTC. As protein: CASSPRLAGQETQYF.

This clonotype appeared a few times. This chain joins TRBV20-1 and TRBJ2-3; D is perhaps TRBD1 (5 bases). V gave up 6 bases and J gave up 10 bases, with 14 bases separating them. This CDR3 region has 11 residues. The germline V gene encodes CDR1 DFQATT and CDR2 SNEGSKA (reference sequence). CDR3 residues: CSASGWGAQYF. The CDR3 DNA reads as TGCAGTGCCTCTGGTTGGGGCGCGCAGTATTTT.

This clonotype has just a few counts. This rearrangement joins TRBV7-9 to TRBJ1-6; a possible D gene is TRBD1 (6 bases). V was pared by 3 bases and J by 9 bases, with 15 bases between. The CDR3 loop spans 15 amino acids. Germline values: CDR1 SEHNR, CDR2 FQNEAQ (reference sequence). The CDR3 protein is CASSFLAGVGSPLHF. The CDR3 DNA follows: TGTGCCAGCAGCTTTCTAGCAGGGGTTGGTTCACCCCTCCACTTT.